This T cell receptor beta chain was documented in a study of shared T cell receptors in the human thymus. Using immunoSEQ multiplex PCR, the repertoire was profiled, and TCRdb retains in-frame clones only, with some absent. The sample includes hundreds of thousands of clones, around 87% seen only once; the top ten take about 0.0094%. The V gene's germline CDR1 is MDHEN and CDR2 SYDVKM. With 0 bases removed from V and 0 bases from J, the gap between germline ends came to 15 bases. The CDR3 contains 18 residues. In addition, the sample was reused for a study of human thymus T cells.

The J gene is TRBJ2-1, the V gene TRBV28; a possible D gene is TRBD1 (5 bases). Sequencing was carried out using thymocytes. This sequence originates from a boy less than two years old with a congenital heart defect. The CDR3 bases are TGTGCCAGCAGTTTATGCTCTCAAGGGGCCAGCTCCTACAATGAGCAGTTCTTC. Protein sequence: CASSLCSQGASSYNEQFF.